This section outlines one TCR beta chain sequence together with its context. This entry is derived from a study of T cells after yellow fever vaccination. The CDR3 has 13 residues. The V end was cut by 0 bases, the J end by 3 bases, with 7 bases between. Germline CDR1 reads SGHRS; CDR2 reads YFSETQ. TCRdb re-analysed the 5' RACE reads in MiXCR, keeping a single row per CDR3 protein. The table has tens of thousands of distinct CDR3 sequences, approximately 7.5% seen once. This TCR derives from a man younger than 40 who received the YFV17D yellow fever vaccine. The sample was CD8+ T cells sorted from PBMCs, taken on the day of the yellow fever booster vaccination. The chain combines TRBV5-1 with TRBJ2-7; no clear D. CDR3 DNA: TGCGCCAGCAGCTTGGAGTCAGGCTACGAGCAGTACTTC. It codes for CASSLESGYEQYF.